The clone carrying this T cell receptor (beta chain) has only one observation. Its target is not known. The ends were cut back, 0 bases at V and 0 bases at J, with 15 bases in the middle. The V gene's germline CDR1 is MGHRA and CDR2 YSYEKL. The CDR3 covers 18 residues. Within Nashville, Tennessee resided all donors, each a Caucasian adult. Splitting of CD4+ cells produced CD45RA+ naive and CD45RA-negative memory subsets. The source of the sample is a study of shared clonotypes between healthy human individuals. Study details: Each donor contributed plates that comprised three CD4 naive, three CD4 memory, two CD8 naive and one CD8 memory.

Overall study results and limits: Despite large depth, sorted-subset datasets appeared incompletely sequenced.

Produced via immunoSEQ multiplex PCR; TCRdb's table is partial and in-frame only. The sample shows about 2.4 million clones, roughly 93% of them seen only once. This sequence was found in a man between 18 and 29 years old in good health. Some clones in this sample may be carry-over from other donors' samples. The specimen was naive CD4+ T cells from PBMCs. The subset denotes: CD45RA+ positively selected. The chain links TRBV4-1 to TRBJ1-3, with D maybe TRBD1 (6 bases). The chain's CDR3 is CASSQESWGASSGNTIYF. CDR3 bases: TGCGCCAGCAGCCAAGAAAGTTGGGGGGCTAGCTCTGGAAACACCATATATTTT.